Sequencing of this T cell receptor (beta chain) was carried out in a study of beta chain features in type 1 diabetes. CDR1 and CDR2 from the germline V gene are LGHNA and YSLEER. The ends were cut back, 5 bases at V and 3 bases at J, with 15 bases in the middle. This CDR3 has 15 amino acids. The authors reverse transcribed all of the isolated RNA, so sequencing captured expressed TCRB transcripts. Sequencing used immunoSEQ multiplex PCR; TCRdb keeps in-frame clones, though not all of them. The sample records under 950,000 clones, roughly 15% being singletons. Input material: naive CD4+ T cells from blood. The chain employs TRBV4-3 and TRBJ2-3; a weak D match, TRBD2 (6 bases). The receptor comes from a young woman in good health. The CDR3 DNA is TGCGCCAGCAGCAGAGCTCTTGGGGGGACAGATACGCAGTATTTT. Translated: CASSRALGGTDTQYF.